This T cell receptor (beta chain) was recorded in a study of blood T cell repertoires in COVID-19. Study details: Collection of acute and convalescent COVID-19 samples took place in the United States, Italy and Spain. T cells, B-cell-depleted T cells, or PBMCs supplied cDNA or gDNA.

Under the authors' procedure: Estimated nucleated cell counts came from reference gene primer amplification. Some clones are missing from TCRdb's copy, which holds only in-frame ones; the method was immunoSEQ multiplex PCR. V and J calls and clone size are given by that table; D and trimming were obtained from the DNA. Among roughly 250,000 clones listed, approximately 79% were seen once. The V end lost 0 bases, the J end lost 6 bases, and 8 bases lay between the germline ends. Looked up from germline, CDR1 is SGHKS and CDR2 is YYEKEE (reference sequence). CDR3 length equals 13 residues. The chain couples TRBV5-5 to TRBJ2-3; the D is unclear. The clonotype originates from a woman aged 40 to 50 with active or convalescent COVID-19. The source material was peripheral blood. Written as DNA, the CDR3 is TGTGCCAGCAGCTTGGATATTTCGGATACGCAGTATTTT. Protein sequence: CASSLDISDTQYF.